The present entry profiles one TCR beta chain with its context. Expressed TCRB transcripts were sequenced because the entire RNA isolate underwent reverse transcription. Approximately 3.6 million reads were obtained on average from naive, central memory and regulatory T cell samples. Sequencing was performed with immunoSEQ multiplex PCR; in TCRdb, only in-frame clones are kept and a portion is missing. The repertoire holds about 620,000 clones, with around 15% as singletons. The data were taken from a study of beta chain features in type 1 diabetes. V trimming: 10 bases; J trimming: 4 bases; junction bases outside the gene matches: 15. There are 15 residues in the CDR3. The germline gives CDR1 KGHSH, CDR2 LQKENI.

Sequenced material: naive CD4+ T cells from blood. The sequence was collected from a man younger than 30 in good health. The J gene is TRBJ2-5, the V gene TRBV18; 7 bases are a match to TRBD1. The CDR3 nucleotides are TGTGCCACCACTGACCGGGACAGCTCGGGAGAGACCCAGTACTTC. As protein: CATTDRDSSGETQYF.